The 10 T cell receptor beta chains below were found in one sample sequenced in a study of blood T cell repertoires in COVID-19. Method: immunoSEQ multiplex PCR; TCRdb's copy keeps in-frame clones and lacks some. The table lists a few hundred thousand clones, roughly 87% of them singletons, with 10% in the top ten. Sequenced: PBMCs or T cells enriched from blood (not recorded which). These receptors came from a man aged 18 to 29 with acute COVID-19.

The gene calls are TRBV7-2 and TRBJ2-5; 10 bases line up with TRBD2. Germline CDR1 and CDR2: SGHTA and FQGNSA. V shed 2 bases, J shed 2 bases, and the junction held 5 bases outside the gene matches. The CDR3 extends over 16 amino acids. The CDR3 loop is CASSLRGLAAQETQYF. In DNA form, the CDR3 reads TGTGCCAGCAGCTTACGAGGACTAGCGGCACAAGAGACCCAGTACTTC.

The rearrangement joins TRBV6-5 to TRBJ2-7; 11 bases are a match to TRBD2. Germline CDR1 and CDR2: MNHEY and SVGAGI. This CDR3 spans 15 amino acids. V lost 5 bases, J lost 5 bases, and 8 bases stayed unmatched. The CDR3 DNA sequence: TGTGCCAGCAGTCTCCTCACTAGCGGGAGTAACGAGCAGTACTTC. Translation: CASSLLTSGSNEQYF.

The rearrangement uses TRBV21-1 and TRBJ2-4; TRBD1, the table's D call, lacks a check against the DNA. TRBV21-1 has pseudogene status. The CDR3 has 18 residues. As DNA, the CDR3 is TGTGCCAGCAGCAAAGAGACGACAGGGGTGACTCGACCAAACATTCAGTACTTC. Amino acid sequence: CASSKETTGVTRPNIQYF.

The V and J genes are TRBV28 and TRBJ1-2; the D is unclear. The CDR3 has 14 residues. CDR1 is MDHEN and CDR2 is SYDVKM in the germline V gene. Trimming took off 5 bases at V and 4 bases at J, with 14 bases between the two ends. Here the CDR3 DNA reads TGTGCCAGCAGTAGAAGTCGACGGGGCTATGGCTACACCTTC. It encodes CASSRSRRGYGYTF.

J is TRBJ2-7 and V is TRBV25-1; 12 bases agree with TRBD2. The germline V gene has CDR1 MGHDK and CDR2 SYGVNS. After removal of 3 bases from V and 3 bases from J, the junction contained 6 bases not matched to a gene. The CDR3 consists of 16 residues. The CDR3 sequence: CASSDKLAGGSYEQYF. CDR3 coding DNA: TGTGCCAGCAGTGATAAGCTAGCGGGAGGGAGCTACGAGCAGTACTTC.

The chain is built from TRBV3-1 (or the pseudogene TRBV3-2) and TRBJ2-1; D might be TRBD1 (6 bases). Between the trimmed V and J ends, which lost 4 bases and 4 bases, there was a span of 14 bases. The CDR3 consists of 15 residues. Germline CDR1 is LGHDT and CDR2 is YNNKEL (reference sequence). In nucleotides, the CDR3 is TGTGCCAGCAGCCCCGGACAGAACCCATACAATGAGCAGTTCTTC. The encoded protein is CASSPGQNPYNEQFF.

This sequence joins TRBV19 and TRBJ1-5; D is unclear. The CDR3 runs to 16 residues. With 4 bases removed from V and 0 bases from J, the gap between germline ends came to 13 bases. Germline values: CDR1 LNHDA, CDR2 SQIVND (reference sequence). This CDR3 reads CASSTARDYSNQPQHF. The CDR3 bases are TGTGCCAGTAGTACAGCGAGGGATTATAGCAATCAGCCCCAGCATTTT.

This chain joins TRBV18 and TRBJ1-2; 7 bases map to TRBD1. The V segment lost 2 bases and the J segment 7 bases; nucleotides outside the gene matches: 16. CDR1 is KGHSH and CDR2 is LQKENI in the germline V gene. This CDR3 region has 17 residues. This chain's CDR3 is CASSPRKGDRAVTGYTF. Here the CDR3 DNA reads TGTGCCAGCTCACCAAGGAAGGGCGACAGGGCGGTTACTGGCTACACCTTC.

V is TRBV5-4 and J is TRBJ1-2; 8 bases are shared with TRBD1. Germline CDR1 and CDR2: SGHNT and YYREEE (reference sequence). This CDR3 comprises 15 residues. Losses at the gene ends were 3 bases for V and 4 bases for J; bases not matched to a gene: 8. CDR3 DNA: TGTGCCAGCAGCTCGGCGACAGGGACAGGCTATGGCTACACCTTC. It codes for CASSSATGTGYGYTF.

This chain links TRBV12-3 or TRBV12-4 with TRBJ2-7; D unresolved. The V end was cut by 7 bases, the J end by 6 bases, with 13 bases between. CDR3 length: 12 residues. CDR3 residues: CASTSRGSEQYF. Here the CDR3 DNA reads TGTGCCAGCACCTCCCGCGGATCCGAGCAGTACTTC.